Listed below are T cell receptor beta chains from one sample, sequenced in a study of shared clonotypes between healthy human individuals. Assay used: immunoSEQ multiplex PCR; TCRdb lists only in-frame clones, some missing. The profile shows millions of clones, about 95% of them singletons. Sequencing used naive CD8+ T cells sorted from blood. Receptors were obtained from a man between 18 and 35 years old in good health. Both conserved end residues are part of each CDR3. A D gene is named only where the DNA matches it firmly.

D | length | V | CDR3
NA | 13 | TRBV6-6 | CASGPILADEQFF
NA | 17 | TRBV5-4 | CASSPDLADSRNYGYTF
NA | 13 | TRBV4-3 | CASSQDGGQPQHF
TRBD2 | 19 | TRBV27 | CASNPGLAGEGSSYNEQFF
NA | 14 | TRBV4-1 | CASSKQGYTGELFF
NA | 13 | TRBV10-2 | CASSRQDQETQYF
NA | 16 | TRBV11-2 | CASSLDPAGTSYEQYF
TRBD1 | 16 | TRBV12-5 | CASAQTGTGLSYEQYF
NA | 18 | TRBV10-2 | CASSESAEWEEGGQPQHF
NA | 15 | TRBV7-2 | CASSLAGADSYEQYF
NA | 11 | TRBV29-1 | CSVHTRAEQYF
TRBD2 | 15 | TRBV6-1 | CASSEWRLAGYEQFF
NA | 14 | TRBV13 | CASRGWTESRELFF
NA | 13 | TRBV27 | CASSPTVSHEQYF
TRBD2 | 15 | TRBV27 | CASSLHLAGYNEQFF
NA | 15 | TRBV19 | CASSIDTGQYYEQYF
TRBD1 | 15 | TRBV2 | CASSSDRGLGETQYF
NA | 13 | TRBV25-1 | CASSGGGYPKQFF
NA | 12 | TRBV7-9 | CASSFDVGELFF
NA | 15 | TRBV10-3 | CAISENGAALYGYTF
TRBD1 | 14 | TRBV12-5 | CASGIGTGSETQYF
TRBD2 | 16 | TRBV11-3 | CASSHYLAGGSYEQYF
NA | 13 | TRBV2 | CASRVESSYEQYF
NA | 13 | TRBV19 | CASSIGASYEQYF
NA | 15 | TRBV14 | CASSQDWGAGETQYF
NA | 13 | TRBV7-9 | CASGGSYTGELFF
NA | 15 | TRBV27 | CASSWGSGFNEKLFF
NA | 15 | TRBV5-4 | CASSLTRWALNEQFF
NA | 11 | TRBV29-1 | CSVLTDYEQYF
NA | 13 | TRBV5-5 | CASSLGETDTQYF
NA | 12 | TRBV6-5 | CASSLTGYEQYF
NA | 14 | TRBV2 | CASSPWRDGYGYTF
NA | 16 | TRBV5-4 | CASSLVPAGEQETQYF
NA | 13 | TRBV11-3 | CASSLGSETEAFF
TRBD2 | 15 | TRBV5-1 | CASSLEGLVGETQYF
NA | 13 | TRBV7-2 | CASSSGQTTEAFF
NA | 15 | TRBV7-6 | CASSPTGPKDHEQFF
TRBD2 | 17 | TRBV5-8 | CASSLEGVAGYDDEQFF